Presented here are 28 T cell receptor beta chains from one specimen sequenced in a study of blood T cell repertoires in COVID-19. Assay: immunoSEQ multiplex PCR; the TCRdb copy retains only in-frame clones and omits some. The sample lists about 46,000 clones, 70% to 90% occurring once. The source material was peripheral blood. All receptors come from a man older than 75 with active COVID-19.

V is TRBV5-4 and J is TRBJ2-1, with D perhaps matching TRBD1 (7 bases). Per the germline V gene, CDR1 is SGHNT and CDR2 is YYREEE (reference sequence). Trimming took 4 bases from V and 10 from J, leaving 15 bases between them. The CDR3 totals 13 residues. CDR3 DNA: TGTGCCAGCAGCGTGGAGGGGGCGAAGGAGCAGTTCTTC. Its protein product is CASSVEGAKEQFF.

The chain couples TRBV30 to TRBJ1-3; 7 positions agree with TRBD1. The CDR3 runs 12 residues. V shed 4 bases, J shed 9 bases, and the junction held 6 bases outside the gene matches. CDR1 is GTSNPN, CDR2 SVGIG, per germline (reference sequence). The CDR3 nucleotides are TGTGCCTGGAAGTCAGGGGGAGGCACCATATATTTT. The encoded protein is CAWKSGGGTIYF.

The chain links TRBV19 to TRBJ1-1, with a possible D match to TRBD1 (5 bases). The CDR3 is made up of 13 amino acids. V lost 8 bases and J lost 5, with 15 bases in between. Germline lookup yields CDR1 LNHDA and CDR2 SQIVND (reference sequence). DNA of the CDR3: TGTGCCAGTGCGGGGGAAATTGGGACTGAAGCTTTCTTT. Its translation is CASAGEIGTEAFF.

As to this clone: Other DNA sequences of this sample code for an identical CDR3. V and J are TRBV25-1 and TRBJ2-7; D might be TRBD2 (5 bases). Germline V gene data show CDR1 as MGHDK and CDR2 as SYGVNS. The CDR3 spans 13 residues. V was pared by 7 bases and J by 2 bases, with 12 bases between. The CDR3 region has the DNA TGTGCCAGCATTGGGAGTTTCGCCTACGAGCAGTACTTC. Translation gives CASIGSFAYEQYF.

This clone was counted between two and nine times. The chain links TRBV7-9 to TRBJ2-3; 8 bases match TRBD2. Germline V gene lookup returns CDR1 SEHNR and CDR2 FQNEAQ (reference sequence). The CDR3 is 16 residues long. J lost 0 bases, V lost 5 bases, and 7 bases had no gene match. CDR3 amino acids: CASSRSGSRSTDTQYF. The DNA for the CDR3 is TGTGCCAGCAGCCGAAGCGGGAGTAGGAGCACAGATACGCAGTATTTT.

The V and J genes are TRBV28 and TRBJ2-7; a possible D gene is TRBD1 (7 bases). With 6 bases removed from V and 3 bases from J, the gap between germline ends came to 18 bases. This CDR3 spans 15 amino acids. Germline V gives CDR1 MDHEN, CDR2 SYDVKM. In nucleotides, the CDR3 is TGTGCCAGCAGCCAAAGACAGGGACTGGTCTACGAGCAGTACTTC. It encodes CASSQRQGLVYEQYF.

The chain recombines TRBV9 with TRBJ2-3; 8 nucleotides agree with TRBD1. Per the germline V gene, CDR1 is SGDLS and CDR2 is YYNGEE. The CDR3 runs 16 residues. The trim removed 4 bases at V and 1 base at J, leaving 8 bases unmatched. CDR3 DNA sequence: TGTGCCAGCAGCCCAAACGCGGGACAGGGCACAGATACGCAGTATTTT. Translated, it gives CASSPNAGQGTDTQYF.

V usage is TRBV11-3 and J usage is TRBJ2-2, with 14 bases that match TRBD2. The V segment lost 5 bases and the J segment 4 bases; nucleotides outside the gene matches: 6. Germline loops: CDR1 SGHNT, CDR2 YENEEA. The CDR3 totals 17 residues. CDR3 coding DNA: TGTGCCAGCAGCCGACTAGCGGGAGGGTGGGGCACCGGGGAGCTGTTTTTT. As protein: CASSRLAGGWGTGELFF.

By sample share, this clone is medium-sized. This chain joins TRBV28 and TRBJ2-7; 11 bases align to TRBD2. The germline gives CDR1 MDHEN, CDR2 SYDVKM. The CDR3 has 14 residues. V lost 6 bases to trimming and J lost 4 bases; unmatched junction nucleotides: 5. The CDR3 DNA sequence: TGTGCCAGCAGGAGACTAGCGGGACTGTACGAGCAGTACTTC. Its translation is CASRRLAGLYEQYF. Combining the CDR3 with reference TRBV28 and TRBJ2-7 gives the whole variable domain DVKVTQSSRYLVKRTGEKVFLECVQDMDHENMFWYRQDPGLGLRLIYFSYDVKMKEKGDIPEGYSVSREKKERFSLILESASTNQTSMYLCASRRLAGLYEQYFGPGTRLTVT.

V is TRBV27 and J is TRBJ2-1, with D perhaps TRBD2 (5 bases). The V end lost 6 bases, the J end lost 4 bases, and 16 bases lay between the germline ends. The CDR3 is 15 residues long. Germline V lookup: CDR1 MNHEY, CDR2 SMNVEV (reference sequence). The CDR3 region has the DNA TGTGCCAGCAGCCTGGCTCGCGGGTTGTACAATGAGCAGTTCTTC. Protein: CASSLARGLYNEQFF.

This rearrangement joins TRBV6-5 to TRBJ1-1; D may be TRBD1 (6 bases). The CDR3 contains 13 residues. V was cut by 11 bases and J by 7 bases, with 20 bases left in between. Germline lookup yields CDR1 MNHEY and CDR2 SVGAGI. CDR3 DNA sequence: TGTGCCTCAAGTCGGGCTCCGGACAGTGAAGCTTTCTTT. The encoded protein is CASSRAPDSEAFF.

CDR3 DNA: TGTGCCAGCAGCCAATCCTCAGGGGCCGGGGAGCTGTTTTTT. It specifies CASSQSSGAGELFF. V gene TRBV7-3 combines with J gene TRBJ2-2; TRBD1 is a possible D gene (6 bases). The germline gives CDR1 SGHTA, CDR2 FQGTGA. The length of the CDR3 is 14 residues. Trimming took off 5 bases at V and 6 bases at J, with 13 bases between the two ends.

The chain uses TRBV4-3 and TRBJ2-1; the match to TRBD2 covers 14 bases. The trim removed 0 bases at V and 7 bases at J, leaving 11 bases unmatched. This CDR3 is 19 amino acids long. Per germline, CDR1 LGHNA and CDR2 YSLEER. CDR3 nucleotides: TGCGCCAGCAGCCAAGATCTGACTAGCGGGAGGGCCCTGGGGAATGAGCAGTTCTTC. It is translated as CASSQDLTSGRALGNEQFF.

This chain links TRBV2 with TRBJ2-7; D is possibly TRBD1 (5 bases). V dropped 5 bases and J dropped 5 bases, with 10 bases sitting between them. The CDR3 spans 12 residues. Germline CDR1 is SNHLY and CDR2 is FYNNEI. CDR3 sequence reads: CASSPGRHEQYF. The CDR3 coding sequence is TGTGCCAGCAGTCCAGGGCGGCACGAGCAGTACTTC.

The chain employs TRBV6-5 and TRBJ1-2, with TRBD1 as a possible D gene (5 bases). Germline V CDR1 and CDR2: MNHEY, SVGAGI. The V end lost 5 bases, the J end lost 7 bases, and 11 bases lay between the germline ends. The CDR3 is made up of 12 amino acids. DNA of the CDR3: TGTGCCAGCAGTCACGAAAGGGGTGGCTACACCTTC. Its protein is CASSHERGGYTF.

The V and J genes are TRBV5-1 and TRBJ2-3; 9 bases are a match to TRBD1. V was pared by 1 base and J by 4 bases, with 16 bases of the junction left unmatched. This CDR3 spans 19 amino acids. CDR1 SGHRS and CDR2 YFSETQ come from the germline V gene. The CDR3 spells CASSLTSPGTGSRSDTQYF. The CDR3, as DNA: TGCGCCAGCAGCTTGACTAGTCCCGGGACAGGGTCGAGATCAGATACGCAGTATTTT.

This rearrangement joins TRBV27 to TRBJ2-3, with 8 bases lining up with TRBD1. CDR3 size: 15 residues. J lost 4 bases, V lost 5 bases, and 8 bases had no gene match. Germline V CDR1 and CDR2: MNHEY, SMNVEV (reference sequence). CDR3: CASSLSGGLSDTQYF. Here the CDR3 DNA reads TGTGCCAGCAGTCTCTCAGGGGGCTTATCAGATACGCAGTATTTT.

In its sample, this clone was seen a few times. Here the CDR3 reads CASSFRRGVGNSPLHF. The DNA of the CDR3 is TGTGCCAGCAGTTTTCGGCGGGGGGTTGGTAATTCACCCCTCCACTTT. The V gene is TRBV27, the J gene TRBJ1-6; possible D gene TRBD1, 5 bases. The CDR3 length is 16 residues. Trimming removed 3 bases from V and 6 bases from J, with 15 bases in between. Germline V gene lookup returns CDR1 MNHEY and CDR2 SMNVEV (reference sequence).

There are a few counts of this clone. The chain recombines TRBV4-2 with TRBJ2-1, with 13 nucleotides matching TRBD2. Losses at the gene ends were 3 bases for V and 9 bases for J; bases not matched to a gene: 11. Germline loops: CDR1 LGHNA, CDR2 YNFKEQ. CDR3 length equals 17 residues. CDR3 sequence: CASSQTSGRMGFGEQFF. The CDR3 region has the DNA TGTGCCAGCAGCCAGACTAGCGGGAGGATGGGGTTCGGTGAGCAGTTCTTC.

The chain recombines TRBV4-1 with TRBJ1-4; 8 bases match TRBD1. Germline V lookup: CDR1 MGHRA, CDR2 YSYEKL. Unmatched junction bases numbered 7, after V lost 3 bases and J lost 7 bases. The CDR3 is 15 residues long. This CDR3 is CASSQGGQGSEKLFF. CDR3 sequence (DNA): TGCGCCAGCAGCCAGGGAGGACAGGGTAGTGAAAAACTGTTTTTT.

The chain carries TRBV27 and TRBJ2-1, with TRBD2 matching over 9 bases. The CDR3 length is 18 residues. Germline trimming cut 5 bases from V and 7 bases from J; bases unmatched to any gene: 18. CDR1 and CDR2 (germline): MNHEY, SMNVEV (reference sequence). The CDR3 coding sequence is TGTGCCAGCAGTCCAGCGGGTGTTGCGGGAGGGCCTAGGAATGAGCAGTTCTTC. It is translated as CASSPAGVAGGPRNEQFF.

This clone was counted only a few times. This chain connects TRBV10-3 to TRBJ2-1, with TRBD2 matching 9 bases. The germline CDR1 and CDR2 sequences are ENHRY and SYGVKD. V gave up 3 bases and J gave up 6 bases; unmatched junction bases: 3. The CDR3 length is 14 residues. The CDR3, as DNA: TGTGCCATCAGTGAACCAGCGGGAGGCAATGAGCAGTTCTTC. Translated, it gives CAISEPAGGNEQFF.

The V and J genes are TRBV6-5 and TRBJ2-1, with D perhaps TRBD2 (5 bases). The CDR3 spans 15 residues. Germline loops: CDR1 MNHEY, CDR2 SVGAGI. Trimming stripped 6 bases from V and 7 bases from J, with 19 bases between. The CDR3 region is CASRALAAERNEQFF. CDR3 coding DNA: TGTGCCAGCAGAGCTCTAGCAGCTGAGCGAAATGAGCAGTTCTTC.

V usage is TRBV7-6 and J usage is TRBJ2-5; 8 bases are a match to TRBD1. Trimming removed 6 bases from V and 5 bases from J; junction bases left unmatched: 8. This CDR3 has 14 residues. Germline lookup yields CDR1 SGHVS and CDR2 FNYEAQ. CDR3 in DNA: TGTGCCAGCAGGCCGGGACAGGTCCAGGAGACCCAGTACTTC. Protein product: CASRPGQVQETQYF.

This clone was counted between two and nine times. CDR3 sequence (DNA): TGTGCCAGCAGCCCGGCGGGGGCTAAAAACTACGAGCAGTACTTC. Encoded protein: CASSPAGAKNYEQYF. The genes are TRBV9 and TRBJ2-7, with TRBD2 as a possible D gene (7 bases). The CDR3 runs 15 residues. Germline V CDR1 and CDR2: SGDLS, YYNGEE. The germline V and J ends were trimmed by 4 bases and 3 bases, with 17 bases remaining between them.

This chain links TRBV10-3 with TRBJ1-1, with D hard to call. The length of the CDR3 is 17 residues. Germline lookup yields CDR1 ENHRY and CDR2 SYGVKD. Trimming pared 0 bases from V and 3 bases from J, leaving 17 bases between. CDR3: CAISESIGGLMDTEAFF. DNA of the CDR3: TGTGCCATCAGTGAGTCGATAGGCGGGCTTATGGACACTGAAGCTTTCTTT.

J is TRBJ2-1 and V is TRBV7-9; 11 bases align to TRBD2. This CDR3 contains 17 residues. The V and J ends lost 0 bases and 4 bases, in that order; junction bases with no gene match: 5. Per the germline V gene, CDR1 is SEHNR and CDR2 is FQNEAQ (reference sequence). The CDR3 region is CASSLALASGGYNEQFF. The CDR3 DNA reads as TGTGCCAGCAGCTTAGCTCTGGCTAGCGGGGGGTACAATGAGCAGTTCTTC.

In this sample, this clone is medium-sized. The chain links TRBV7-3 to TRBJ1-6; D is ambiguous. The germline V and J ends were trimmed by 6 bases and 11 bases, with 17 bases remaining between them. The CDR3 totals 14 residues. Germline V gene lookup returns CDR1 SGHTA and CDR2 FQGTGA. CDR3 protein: CASSPGLPPAPLHF. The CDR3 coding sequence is TGTGCCAGCAGTCCCGGTCTTCCGCCTGCACCCCTCCACTTT.